What follows describes a single TCR beta chain. This clone's antigen is unknown. No qualities accompany the bases; no much larger clone lies one base away. Repertoires were sampled multiple times during chemoradiotherapy, which allowed clonal expansion in the tumor microenvironment to be followed. Via the germline V gene, CDR1 is SNHLY and CDR2 FYNNEI. The germline V end is reduced by 4 bases and the J end by 5 bases; junction bases left unmatched: 5. The CDR3 measures 15 amino acids from cysteine to phenylalanine. Solely the CDR3 DNA is kept, with 45 bases framed from the first base. The data were taken from a study of chemoradiotherapy in HPV16-positive cancers (dated by TCRdb to the early 2020s). Some background on the complete study: Candidate HPV-specific T-cell clones and common TCR motifs were defined through functional T-cell assays on cells from two HPV16-positive patients. The study set out to ask whether T-cell immunity against the HPV oncoproteins E6 and E7 changes over the course of chemoradiotherapy and whether that immunity affects survival. Next, the candidate HPV-specific TCRs and motifs were followed in TCR repertoires from about 90 patients with HPV-related cancers. Results the study describes overall, beyond this receptor: The survival association was reported for HPV16-positive patients, and the functional definition of HPV-specific T cells was derived from only a couple of HPV16-positive patients. Improved recurrence-free survival in HPV16-positive patients was associated with expansion of HPV-responsive T cells during chemoradiotherapy. Expansion of candidate HPV-specific clones and E7-related TCR motifs was observed in the tumor microenvironment during treatment, whereas no such expansion was observed for non-HPV-specific T cells.

Library preparation employed the immunoSEQ multiplex PCR assay. In its TCRdb copy, this immuneACCESS table keeps in-frame sequences only and misses some clones. Where compared with another copy, unresolved V genes explain less than half of these, and the others have no known cause. The sample yields some 31,000 clones; over 80% were counted once. The ten largest clonotypes hold roughly a fifth of the sample. This sequence was found in a human donor with HPV-associated anogenital cancer. The chain couples TRBV2 to TRBJ2-2, with 9 bases in between that match TRBD1. The sequencing here drew on blood, taken from a patient who underwent chemoradiotherapy. The CDR3 region has the sequence CASSVGQGRTGELFF. The DNA sequence reads TGTGCCAGCAGTGTGGGACAGGGTCGAACCGGGGAGCTGTTTTTT.